The 18 T cell receptor beta chains given below trace back to one sample, sequenced in a study of OX40 agonist ivuxolimab in advanced cancers. Using immunoSEQ multiplex PCR, the repertoire was profiled, and TCRdb retains in-frame clones only, with some absent. This table has about 61,000 clones, 87% appearing once. The specimen comprised CD4+ or CD8+ T cells sorted from blood, sampled in a trial of the OX40 agonist ivuxolimab. The receptor source for this set is an adult with an advanced solid tumor such as melanoma, head and neck, liver or kidney cancer.

This rearrangement joins TRBV7-9 to TRBJ1-2; unclear D gene. CDR3 size: 14 residues. Trimming left V 3 bases short and J 4 bases short, with 12 bases between. The germline CDR1 and CDR2 sequences are SEHNR and FQNEAQ (reference sequence). The CDR3 sequence: CASSFTERFYGYTF. The CDR3, as DNA: TGTGCCAGCAGCTTCACGGAGAGATTCTATGGCTACACCTTC.

This CDR3 is CASSRLAGTTDTQYF. CDR3 in DNA: TGCGCCAGCAGCCGCCTAGCGGGGACCACAGATACGCAGTATTTT. The chain is built from TRBV4-1 and TRBJ2-3; TRBD2 matches at 9 bases. CDR3 size: 15 residues. Looked up from germline, CDR1 is MGHRA and CDR2 is YSYEKL. V dropped 4 bases and J dropped 2; count of bases not matched to a gene: 4.

This clone was seen only once. The chain joins TRBV27 to TRBJ1-1, with D maybe TRBD1 (5 bases). The CDR3 covers 13 residues. CDR1 and CDR2 (germline): MNHEY, SMNVEV (reference sequence). V shed 4 bases and J shed 7 bases, with 13 bases lying between them. CDR3 in DNA: TGTGCCAGCAGTTGGGACCTTAGTGGTGAAGCTTTCTTT. It yields the protein CASSWDLSGEAFF.

The V gene is TRBV28, the J gene TRBJ1-2; 7 bases fit TRBD1. CDR1 MDHEN and CDR2 SYDVKM come from the germline V gene. J was trimmed by 3 bases and V by 4 bases; bases with no gene match: 2. The CDR3 contains 13 residues. In DNA, the CDR3 is TGTGCCAGCAGTTCAGGGGGGGACTATGGCTACACCTTC. It is translated as CASSSGGDYGYTF.

The chain employs TRBV19 and TRBJ2-7; D might be TRBD1 or TRBD2, each matching 5 bases. This CDR3 is built from 15 residues. Trimming removed 6 bases from V and 0 bases from J, with 15 bases in between. Germline CDR1 reads LNHDA; CDR2 reads SQIVND (reference sequence). The CDR3 here is CASSAPGRSSYEQYF. CDR3 coding DNA: TGTGCCAGTAGCGCCCCGGGACGGAGCTCCTACGAGCAGTACTTC.

CDR3 sequence: CASSFPGLAGGEQFF. The CDR3 bases are TGTGCCAGCAGCTTCCCGGGACTAGCGGGGGGGGAGCAGTTCTTC. The chain has TRBV5-4 and TRBJ2-1; 16 bases line up with TRBD2. The CDR3 runs 15 residues. Germline CDR1 and CDR2: SGHNT and YYREEE (reference sequence). V gave up 2 bases and J gave up 10 bases; unmatched junction bases: 3.

CDR3 coding DNA: TGTGCCAGCAGTCTTAAAACAGGGATCGGAGGCACTGAAGCTTTCTTT. Translated: CASSLKTGIGGTEAFF. The V gene is TRBV6-6, the J gene TRBJ1-1; TRBD1 might be the D (6 bases). V lost 5 bases and J 4 bases, leaving 20 bases between the germline ends. CDR3 size: 16 residues. Germline CDR1 reads MNHNY; CDR2 reads SVGAGI (reference sequence).

V gene TRBV30 combines with J gene TRBJ1-6; D is ambiguous. Trimming removed 2 bases at V and 7 bases at J, with 9 bases between. Germline V CDR1 and CDR2: GTSNPN, SVGIG (reference sequence). The CDR3 consists of 13 residues. CDR3 amino acids: CAWSSGLNSPLHF. The DNA for the CDR3 is TGTGCCTGGAGTTCTGGACTCAATTCACCCCTCCACTTT.

The chain links TRBV7-8 to TRBJ1-1; D is unresolved. The CDR3 has 13 residues. Germline V CDR1 and CDR2: SGHVS, FQNEAQ. The germline V and J ends were trimmed by 2 bases and 2 bases, with 6 bases remaining between them. The CDR3 bases are TGTGCCAGCAGCTTAAGCGGAAACACTGAAGCTTTCTTT. Translating it yields CASSLSGNTEAFF.

The rearrangement links TRBV7-8 to TRBJ2-7, with D possibly matching TRBD1 (5 bases). Germline V gene lookup returns CDR1 SGHVS and CDR2 FQNEAQ. Deletions cut 5 bases from V and 4 bases from J, with 15 bases between. The CDR3 has 14 residues. The CDR3 DNA is TGTGCCAGCAGCCCATCCGACAGTTTGTACGAGCAGTACTTC. It specifies CASSPSDSLYEQYF. The variable domain in full, completed from reference TRBV7-8 and TRBJ2-7, reads GAGVSQSPRYKVAKRGQDVALRCDPISGHVSLFWYQQALGQGPEFLTYFQNEAQLDKSGLPSDRFFAERPEGSVSTLKIQRTQQEDSAVYLCASSPSDSLYEQYFGPGTRLTVT.

The chain couples TRBV14 to TRBJ1-6; 7 bases map to TRBD1. This CDR3 comprises 19 residues. The V and J ends lost 1 base and 0 bases, in that order; junction bases with no gene match: 9. The germline gives CDR1 SGHDN, CDR2 FVKESK. In DNA form, the CDR3 reads TGTGCCAGCAGCCAAGGACCGGGACAGAAGAGCTCCTATAATTCACCCCTCCACTTT. Protein product: CASSQGPGQKSSYNSPLHF.

The rearrangement joins TRBV6-1 to TRBJ1-1; TRBD1 matches at 11 bases. Losses at the gene ends were 5 bases for V and 5 bases for J; bases not matched to a gene: 7. Per the germline V gene, CDR1 is MNHNS and CDR2 is SASEGT. The CDR3 is 15 residues long. The CDR3 loop reads CASSTQGTGGTEAFF. For the CDR3, the DNA is TGTGCCAGCAGTACACAGGGGACAGGGGGTACTGAAGCTTTCTTT.

By frequency in the sample, this clone is medium-sized. The chain recombines TRBV6-5 with TRBJ2-7, with 9 bases lining up with TRBD1. Germline values: CDR1 MNHEY, CDR2 SVGAGI. V dropped 7 bases and J dropped 2; count of bases not matched to a gene: 9. There are 15 residues in the CDR3. The CDR3 sequence: CASTGGTGKAYEQYF. In DNA, the CDR3 is TGTGCCAGCACCGGGGGGACAGGGAAAGCCTACGAGCAGTACTTC.

Written as DNA, the CDR3 is TGTGCCAGCAGCCCCGGGCCCCCAAGCGACGGGGAGCTGTTTTTT. It translates to CASSPGPPSDGELFF. The rearrangement joins TRBV27 to TRBJ2-2, with D uncertain. Between the trimmed V and J ends, which lost 6 bases and 7 bases, there was a span of 18 bases. This CDR3 spans 15 amino acids. Germline-derived CDR1 and CDR2 are MNHEY and SMNVEV (reference sequence).

The chain has TRBV6-6 and TRBJ1-1; D is unresolved. CDR1 and CDR2 from the germline V gene are MNHNY and SVGAGI (reference sequence). The V end lost 4 bases, the J end lost 11 bases, and 20 bases lay between the germline ends. There are 14 residues in the CDR3. CDR3 loop: CASSWGGYHCRAFF. The CDR3 bases are TGTGCCAGCAGTTGGGGAGGGTATCATTGCAGGGCTTTCTTT.

J is TRBJ2-7 and V is TRBV6-5; D is unresolved. The CDR3 has 13 amino acids. Trimming removed 7 bases at V and 2 bases at J, with 12 bases between. The germline V gene has CDR1 MNHEY and CDR2 SVGAGI. CDR3 region: CASTKGSTYEQYF. CDR3 nucleotides: TGTGCCAGCACCAAAGGAAGCACCTACGAGCAGTACTTC.

The chain employs TRBV10-3 and TRBJ2-7, with a weak D call TRBD1 (6 bases). CDR1 is ENHRY, CDR2 SYGVKD, per germline. There are 13 residues in the CDR3. Trimming cost V 10 bases and J 3 bases, with 16 bases left between them. The CDR3 loop reads CATLTGTSYEQYF. CDR3 coding DNA: TGTGCCACCCTAACAGGGACGAGCTACGAGCAGTACTTC.

The chain couples TRBV5-1 to TRBJ2-7, with 13 bases that match TRBD2. The germline gives CDR1 SGHRS, CDR2 YFSETQ. This CDR3 region has 17 residues. With V trimmed by 2 bases and J by 6 bases, 11 bases remained unmatched. CDR3 amino acids: CASSFSRLAGGPGEQYF. CDR3 sequence (DNA): TGCGCCAGCAGCTTCTCCCGACTAGCGGGGGGCCCAGGCGAGCAGTACTTC.